This record concerns one TCR beta chain sequence. As yet, its antigen is unknown. Time point of the sample: newly diagnosed GD, antithyroid drugs for less than 3 months. PBMC-extracted RNA yielded the TCR library. Assembly of TCR beta libraries relied on iRepertoire HTBI primers together with Arm-PCR of CDR3 regions. MiXCR, run by TCRdb on the multiplex PCR reads, gives a single entry per CDR3 protein. The table includes 350,000 to 500,000 distinct CDR3 sequences, less than 15% detected once. The sample is drawn from a study of regulatory T cells in long-lasting Graves disease. Findings and limits, study-wide: It was in persistent disease that TRBV28, TRBJ1-2 and TRBJ2-5 were favored.

Trimming removed 7 bases at V and 6 bases at J, with 6 bases between. CDR3 length: 11 amino acids. Separately, the same data were catalogued under a study of T cells in Graves' hyperthyroidism and ophthalmopathy. That source adds: From stable hyperthyroidism, ophthalmopathy was separated by a 13 V-J model. In validation, the model predicted ophthalmopathy. These predictions came a median roughly six months before onset.

The source was peripheral blood mononuclear cells (PBMCs), collected at new diagnosis, from a patient treated with antithyroid drugs. The receptor was isolated from a woman aged 45-59 years with Graves disease. The chain couples TRBV12-3 or TRBV12-4 to TRBJ2-2; no clear D. Written as DNA, the CDR3 is TGTGCCAGCACCCCTTCCGGGGAGCTGTTTTTT. The encoded protein is CASTPSGELFF.